The 3 T cell receptor beta chains below were found in one sample sequenced in a study of T cell responses to AZD1222 COVID-19 vaccine. Measured with immunoSEQ multiplex PCR; TCRdb has only the in-frame clones, and not every one. The data hold about 120,000 clones, with around 93% observed a single time. The sequencing used peripheral blood, collected on day 0 of AZD1222 vaccination. The origin of the receptors is an adult in good health.

The chain is built from TRBV6-1 and TRBJ2-3, with 7 bases identical to TRBD1. Per the germline V gene, CDR1 is MNHNS and CDR2 is SASEGT. This CDR3 is 16 amino acids long. The V gene end was trimmed by 4 bases and the J gene end by 0 bases; junction bases not matched to a gene: 7. CDR3 residues: CASSGPTGQSTDTQYF. In nucleotides, the CDR3 is TGTGCCAGCAGTGGGCCTACGGGACAGAGCACAGATACGCAGTATTTT.

This rearrangement joins TRBV6-5 to TRBJ2-3, with 8 bases aligning to TRBD1. Germline loops: CDR1 MNHEY, CDR2 SVGAGI. V shed 4 bases, J shed 3 bases, and the junction held 9 bases outside the gene matches. This CDR3 comprises 16 residues. CDR3 nucleotides: TGTGCCAGCAGTTTCAGGACAGGGAGAGGAACAGATACGCAGTATTTT. This translates into CASSFRTGRGTDTQYF.

The chain recombines TRBV7-2 with TRBJ1-2; D might be TRBD1 (5 bases). V lost 1 base, J lost 10 bases, and 19 bases lay in between. CDR1 and CDR2 (germline): SGHTA, FQGNSA. The CDR3 sequence is 15 residues long. Here the CDR3 DNA reads TGTGCCAGCAGCTTAGTGGTTCGGGACTCTAAGGACTACACCTTC. This translates into CASSLVVRDSKDYTF.